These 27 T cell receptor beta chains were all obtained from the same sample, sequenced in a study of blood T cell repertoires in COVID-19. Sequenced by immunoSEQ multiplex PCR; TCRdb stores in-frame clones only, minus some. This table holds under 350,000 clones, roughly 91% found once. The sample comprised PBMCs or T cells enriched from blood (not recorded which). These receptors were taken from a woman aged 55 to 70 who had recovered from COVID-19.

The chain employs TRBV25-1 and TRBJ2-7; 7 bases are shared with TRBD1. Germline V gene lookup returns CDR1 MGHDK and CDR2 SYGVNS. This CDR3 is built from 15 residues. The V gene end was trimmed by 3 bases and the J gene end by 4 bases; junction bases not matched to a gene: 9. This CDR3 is CASSEPSGTAYEQYF. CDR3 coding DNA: TGTGCCAGCAGTGAGCCCTCCGGGACAGCATACGAGCAGTACTTC.

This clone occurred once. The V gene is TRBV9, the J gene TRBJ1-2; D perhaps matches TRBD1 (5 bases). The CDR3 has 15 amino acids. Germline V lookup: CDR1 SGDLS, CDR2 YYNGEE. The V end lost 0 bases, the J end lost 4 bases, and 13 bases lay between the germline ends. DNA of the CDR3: TGTGCCAGCAGCGTAGATGGCAGGGCGAGCTATGGCTACACCTTC. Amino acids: CASSVDGRASYGYTF.

Here the CDR3 reads CASSLQGGNEKLFF. The CDR3 DNA follows: TGCGCCAGCAGCTTGCAGGGAGGTAATGAAAAACTGTTTTTT. The V gene is TRBV5-1, the J gene TRBJ1-4, with D possibly matching TRBD1 (5 bases). The CDR3 consists of 14 residues. The germline V gene has CDR1 SGHRS and CDR2 YFSETQ. With 1 base removed from V and 4 bases from J, the gap between germline ends came to 8 bases. Filled out from reference TRBV5-1 and TRBJ1-4, the complete variable domain reads KAGVTQTPRYLIKTRGQQVTLSCSPISGHRSVSWYQQTPGQGLQFLFEYFSETQRNKGNFPGRFSGRQFSNSRSEMNVSTLELGDSALYLCASSLQGGNEKLFFGSGTQLSVL.

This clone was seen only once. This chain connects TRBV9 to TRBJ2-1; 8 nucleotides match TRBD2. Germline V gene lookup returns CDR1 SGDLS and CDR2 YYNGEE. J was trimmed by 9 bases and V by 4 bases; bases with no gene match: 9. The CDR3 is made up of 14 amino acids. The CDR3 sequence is CASSLGVAGSEQFF. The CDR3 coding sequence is TGTGCCAGCAGCTTGGGGGTAGCGGGGTCTGAGCAGTTCTTC.

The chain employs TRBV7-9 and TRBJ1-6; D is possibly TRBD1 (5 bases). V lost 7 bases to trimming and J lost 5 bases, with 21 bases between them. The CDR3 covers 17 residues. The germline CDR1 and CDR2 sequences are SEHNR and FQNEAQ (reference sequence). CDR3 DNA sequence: TGTGCCAGCATGAGGTCCTCTTGGGGCGCTAATAATTCACCCCTCCACTTT. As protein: CASMRSSWGANNSPLHF.

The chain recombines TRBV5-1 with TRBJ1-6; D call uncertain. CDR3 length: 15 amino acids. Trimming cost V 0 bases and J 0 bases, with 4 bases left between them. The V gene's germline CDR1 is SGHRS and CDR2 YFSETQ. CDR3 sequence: CASSLASSYNSPLHF. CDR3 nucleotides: TGCGCCAGCAGCTTGGCGAGCTCCTATAATTCACCCCTCCACTTT.

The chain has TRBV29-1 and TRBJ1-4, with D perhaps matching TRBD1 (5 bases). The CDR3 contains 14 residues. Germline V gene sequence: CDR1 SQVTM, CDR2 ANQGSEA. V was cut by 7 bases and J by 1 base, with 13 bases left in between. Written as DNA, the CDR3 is TGCAGCGCTTTCGCCGGGGGAACTAATGAAAAACTGTTTTTT. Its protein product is CSAFAGGTNEKLFF.

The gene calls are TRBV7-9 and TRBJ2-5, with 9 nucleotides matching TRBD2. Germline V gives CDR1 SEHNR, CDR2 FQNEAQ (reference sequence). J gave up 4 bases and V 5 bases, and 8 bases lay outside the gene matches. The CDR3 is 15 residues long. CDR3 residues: CASSPLGGGGETQYF. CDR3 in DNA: TGTGCCAGCAGCCCGCTGGGCGGGGGGGGAGAGACCCAGTACTTC.

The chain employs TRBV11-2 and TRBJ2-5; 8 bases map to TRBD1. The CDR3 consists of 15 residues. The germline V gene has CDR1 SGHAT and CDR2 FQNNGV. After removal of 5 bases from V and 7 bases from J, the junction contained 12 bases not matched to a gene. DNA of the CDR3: TGTGCCAGCAGCACCCAGGCGGGACAGGCGGGGACCCAGTACTTC. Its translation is CASSTQAGQAGTQYF.

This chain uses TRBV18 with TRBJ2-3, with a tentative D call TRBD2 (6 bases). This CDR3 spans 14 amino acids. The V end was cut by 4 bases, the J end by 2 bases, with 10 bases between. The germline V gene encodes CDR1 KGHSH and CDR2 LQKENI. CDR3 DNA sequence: TGTGCCAGCTCACACGGGACTCCCACAGATACGCAGTATTTT. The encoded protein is CASSHGTPTDTQYF.

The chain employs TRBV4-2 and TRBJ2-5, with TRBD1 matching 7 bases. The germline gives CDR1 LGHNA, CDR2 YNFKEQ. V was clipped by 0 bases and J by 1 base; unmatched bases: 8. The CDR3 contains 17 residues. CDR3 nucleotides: TGTGCCAGCAGCCAAGATCACAGGGGATGGGGCCAAGAGACCCAGTACTTC. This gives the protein CASSQDHRGWGQETQYF.

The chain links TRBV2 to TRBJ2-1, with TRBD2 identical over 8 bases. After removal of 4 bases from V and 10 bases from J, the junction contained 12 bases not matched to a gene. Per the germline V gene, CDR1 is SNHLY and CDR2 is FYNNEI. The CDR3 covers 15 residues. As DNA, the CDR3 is TGTGCCAGCAGTGCTGGGACTAGTTTTGTAGGCGAGCAGTTCTTC. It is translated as CASSAGTSFVGEQFF.

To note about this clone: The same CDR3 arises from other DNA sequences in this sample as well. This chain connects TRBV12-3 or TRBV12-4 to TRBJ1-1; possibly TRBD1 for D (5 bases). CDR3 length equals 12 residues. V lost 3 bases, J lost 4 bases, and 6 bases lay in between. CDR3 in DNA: TGTGCCAGCAGTTTCGGGGGCACTGAAGCTTTCTTT. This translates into CASSFGGTEAFF.

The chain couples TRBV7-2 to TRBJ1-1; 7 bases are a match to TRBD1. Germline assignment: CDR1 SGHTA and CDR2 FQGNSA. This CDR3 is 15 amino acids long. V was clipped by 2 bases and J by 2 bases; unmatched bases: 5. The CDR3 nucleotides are TGTGCCAGCAGCTTAAGGACAGGCGGAAACACTGAAGCTTTCTTT. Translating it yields CASSLRTGGNTEAFF.

CDR3 in DNA: TGTGCCAGCAGCTTTTTAGCGGCCACTAGCTCCTACAATGAGCAGTTCTTC. Translation gives CASSFLAATSSYNEQFF. The rearrangement joins TRBV5-6 to TRBJ2-1; D possibly corresponds to TRBD2 (6 bases). The CDR3 contains 17 residues. CDR1 and CDR2 (germline): SGHDT, YYEEEE. The ends were cut back, 2 bases at V and 0 bases at J, with 15 bases in the middle.

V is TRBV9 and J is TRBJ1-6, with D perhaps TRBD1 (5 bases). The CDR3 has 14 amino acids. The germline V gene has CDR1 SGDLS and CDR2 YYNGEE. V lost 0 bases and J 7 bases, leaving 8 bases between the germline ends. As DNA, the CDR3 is TGTGCCAGCAGCGTAGAGGGGTGGAATTCACCCCTCCACTTT. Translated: CASSVEGWNSPLHF.

In DNA form, the CDR3 reads TGTGCCAGCACTCCGGGACAGGGGAACACTGAAGCTTTCTTT. As protein: CASTPGQGNTEAFF. This sequence joins TRBV2 and TRBJ1-1, with TRBD1 matching over 9 bases. The CDR3 is 14 amino acids. CDR1 is SNHLY and CDR2 is FYNNEI in the germline V gene. J was trimmed by 1 base and V by 7 bases; bases with no gene match: 4.

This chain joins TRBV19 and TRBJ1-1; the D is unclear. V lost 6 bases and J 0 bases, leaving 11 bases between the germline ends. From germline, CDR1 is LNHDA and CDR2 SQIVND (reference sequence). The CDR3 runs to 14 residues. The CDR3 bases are TGTGCCAGTAGGTTCCCAGACATGAACACTGAAGCTTTCTTT. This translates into CASRFPDMNTEAFF.

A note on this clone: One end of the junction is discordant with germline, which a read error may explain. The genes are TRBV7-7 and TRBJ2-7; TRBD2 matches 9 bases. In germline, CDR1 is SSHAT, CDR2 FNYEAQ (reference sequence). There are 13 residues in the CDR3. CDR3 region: CASSLEWGTSIQF. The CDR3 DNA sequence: TGTGCTAGCAGCCTAGAGTGGGGGACTAGCATACAGTTC.

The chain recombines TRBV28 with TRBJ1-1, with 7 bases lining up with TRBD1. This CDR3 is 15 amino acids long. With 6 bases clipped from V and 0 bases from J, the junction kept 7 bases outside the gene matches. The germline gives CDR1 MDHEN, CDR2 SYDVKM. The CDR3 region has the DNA TGTGCCAGCAGATATTCGACAGGGCTGAACACTGAAGCTTTCTTT. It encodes CASRYSTGLNTEAFF.

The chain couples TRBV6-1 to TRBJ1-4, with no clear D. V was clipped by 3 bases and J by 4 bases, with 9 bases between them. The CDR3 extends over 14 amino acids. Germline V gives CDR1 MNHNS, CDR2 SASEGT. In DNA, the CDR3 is TGTGCCAGCAGTGACGGCGGATTTAATGAAAAACTGTTTTTT. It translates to CASSDGGFNEKLFF.

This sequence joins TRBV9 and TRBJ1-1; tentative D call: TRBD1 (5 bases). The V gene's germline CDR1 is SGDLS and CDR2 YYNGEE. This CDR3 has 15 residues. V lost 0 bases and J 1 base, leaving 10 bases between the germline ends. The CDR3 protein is CASSVEAGQNTEAFF. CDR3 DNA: TGTGCCAGCAGCGTAGAGGCGGGGCAGAACACTGAAGCTTTCTTT. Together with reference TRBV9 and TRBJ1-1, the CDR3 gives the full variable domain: DSGVTQTPKHLITATGQRVTLRCSPRSGDLSVYWYQQSLDQGLQFLIQYYNGEERAKGNILERFSAQQFPDLHSELNLSSLELGDSALYFCASSVEAGQNTEAFFGQGTRLTVV.

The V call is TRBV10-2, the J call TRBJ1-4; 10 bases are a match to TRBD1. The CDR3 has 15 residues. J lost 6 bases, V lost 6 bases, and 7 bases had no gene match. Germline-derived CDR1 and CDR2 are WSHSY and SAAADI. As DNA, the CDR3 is TGCGCCAGCAGACACTCCGGGACAGGGGATGAAAAACTGTTTTTT. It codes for CASRHSGTGDEKLFF.

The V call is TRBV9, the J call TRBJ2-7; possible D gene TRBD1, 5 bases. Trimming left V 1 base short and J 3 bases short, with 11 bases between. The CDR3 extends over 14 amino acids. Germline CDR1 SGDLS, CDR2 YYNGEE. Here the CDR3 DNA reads TGTGCCAGCAGCGTAAATACAGGTCTCTACGAGCAGTACTTC. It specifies CASSVNTGLYEQYF.

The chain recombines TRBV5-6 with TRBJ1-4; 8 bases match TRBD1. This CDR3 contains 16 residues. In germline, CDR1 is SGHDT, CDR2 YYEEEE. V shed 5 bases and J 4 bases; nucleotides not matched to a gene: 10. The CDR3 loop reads CASSRYEQGDNEKLFF. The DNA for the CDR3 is TGTGCCAGCAGTCGATACGAACAGGGGGATAATGAAAAACTGTTTTTT.

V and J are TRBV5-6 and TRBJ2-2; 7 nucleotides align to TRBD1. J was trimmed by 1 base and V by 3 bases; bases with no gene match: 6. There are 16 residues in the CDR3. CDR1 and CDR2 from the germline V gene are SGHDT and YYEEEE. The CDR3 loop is CASSYPGTVNTGELFF. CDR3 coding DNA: TGTGCCAGCAGCTACCCCGGGACAGTGAACACCGGGGAGCTGTTTTTT.

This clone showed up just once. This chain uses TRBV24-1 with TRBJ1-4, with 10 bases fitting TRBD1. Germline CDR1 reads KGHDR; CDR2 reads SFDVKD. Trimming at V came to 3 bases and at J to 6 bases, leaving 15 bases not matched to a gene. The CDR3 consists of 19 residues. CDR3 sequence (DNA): TGTGCCACCAGTGATGCTGGGACAGGGGCTACTACAGGGTATGAAAAACTGTTTTTT. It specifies CATSDAGTGATTGYEKLFF.